The rows below give T cell receptor beta chains drawn from one sample of a study of T cell changes during pregnancy in multiple sclerosis. TCRdb's copy holds only in-frame clones and misses some; the assay was immunoSEQ multiplex PCR. This table holds some 70,000 clones, about 91% found once. Source: CD4+ T cells from peripheral blood mononuclear cells, taken in the third trimester of pregnancy. The receptor set was obtained from a female donor in good health, enrolled as a control in a pregnancy study. The CDR3 runs from the conserved cysteine through the conserved F or W. D genes are given only for firm matches. Not all rows give a size; the values are once, few, many and, for expanded clones, a class.

clone size: .
D gene: .
V gene: TRBV11-2
J gene: TRBJ2-7
CDR3 DNA: TGTGCCAGCAGCTCAACCTTAAGAGTTCCGGGACAAGAGCAGTACTTC
CDR3 protein: CASSSTLRVPGQEQYF

clone size: .
D gene: .
V gene: TRBV5-4
J gene: TRBJ1-5
CDR3 DNA: TGTGCCAGCAGCTTCCGGGGTGGGGAGCCCCAGCATTTT
CDR3 protein: CASSFRGGEPQHF

clone size: .
D gene: TRBD2
V gene: TRBV2
J gene: TRBJ2-3
CDR3 DNA: TGTGCCAGCGGGATAGCGGGGGAAGCAGATACGCAGTATTTT
CDR3 protein: CASGIAGEADTQYF

clone size: once
D gene: .
V gene: TRBV2
J gene: TRBJ2-6
CDR3 DNA: TGTGCCAGCAGGAAGGAGGCGGGGTCTGGGGCCAACGTCCTGACTTTC
CDR3 protein: CASRKEAGSGANVLTF

clone size: .
D gene: TRBD1
V gene: TRBV7-9
J gene: TRBJ1-2
CDR3 DNA: TGTGCCAGCAGCTCAGAGATGGGGGACAGGTTCTATGGCTACACCTTC
CDR3 protein: CASSSEMGDRFYGYTF

clone size: .
D gene: .
V gene: TRBV9
J gene: TRBJ2-3
CDR3 DNA: TGTGCCAGCAGCGTAGTACCAGAAGTTGATACGCAGTATTTT
CDR3 protein: CASSVVPEVDTQYF

clone size: .
D gene: .
V gene: TRBV18
J gene: TRBJ1-3
CDR3 DNA: TGTGCCAGCTCGCCGGACAGCTCTGGAAACACCATATATTTT
CDR3 protein: CASSPDSSGNTIYF

clone size: once
D gene: .
V gene: TRBV30
J gene: TRBJ1-1
CDR3 DNA: TGTGCCTGGAGTCCCCTATATGAAGCTTTCTTT
CDR3 protein: CAWSPLYEAFF

clone size: .
D gene: .
V gene: TRBV7-2
J gene: TRBJ1-5
CDR3 DNA: TGTGCCAGCAGCTCCTACAATCAGCCCCAGCATTTT
CDR3 protein: CASSSYNQPQHF

clone size: .
D gene: TRBD1
V gene: TRBV27
J gene: TRBJ2-7
CDR3 DNA: TGTGCCAGCAGTCCGGGACAGGAAACCTACGAGCAGTACTTC
CDR3 protein: CASSPGQETYEQYF